This T cell receptor (beta chain) emerged from a study of T cell responses to AZD1222 COVID-19 vaccine. This clone showed up just once. Antigen unknown. Study outcomes and limitations: CD4 TCRs linked to vaccination spanned spike, dominating at 160-218 and 743-854. Clonal diversity was possibly underestimated, and white British individuals and females predominated among donors.

The assay was immunoSEQ multiplex PCR, and TCRdb's table has in-frame clones only and misses some. The data contain fewer than 200,000 clones, 92% of them singletons. Sequenced material: peripheral blood, taken on day 0 of AZD1222 vaccination. The receptor was isolated from an adult in good health.

CDR3 sequence: CASRPPRDSYEQYF. CDR3 sequence (DNA): TGTGCCAGCAGGCCTCCTCGCGACTCCTACGAGCAGTACTTC. The genes are TRBV2 and TRBJ2-7; D is unclear. This CDR3 comprises 14 residues. Germline lookup yields CDR1 SNHLY and CDR2 FYNNEI. With 6 bases removed from V and 0 bases from J, the gap between germline ends came to 12 bases.